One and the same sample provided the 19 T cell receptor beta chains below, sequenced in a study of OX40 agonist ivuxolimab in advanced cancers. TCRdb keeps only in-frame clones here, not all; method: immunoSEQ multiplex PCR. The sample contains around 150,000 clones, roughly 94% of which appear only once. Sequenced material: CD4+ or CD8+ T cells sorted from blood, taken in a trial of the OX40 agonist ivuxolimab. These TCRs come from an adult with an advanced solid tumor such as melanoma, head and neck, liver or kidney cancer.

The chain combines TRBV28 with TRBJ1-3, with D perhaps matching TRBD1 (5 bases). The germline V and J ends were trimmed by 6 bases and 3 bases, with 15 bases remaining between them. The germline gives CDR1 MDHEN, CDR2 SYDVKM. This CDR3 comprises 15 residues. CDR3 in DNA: TGTGCCAGCAGCCTTGCGGGGGAGGGTGGAAACACCATATATTTT. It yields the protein CASSLAGEGGNTIYF.

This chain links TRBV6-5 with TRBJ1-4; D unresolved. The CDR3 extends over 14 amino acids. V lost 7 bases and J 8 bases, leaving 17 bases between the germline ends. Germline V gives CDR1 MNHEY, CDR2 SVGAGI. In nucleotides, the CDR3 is TGTGCCAGCACTTCGCCCTCAACTGGGGAAAAACTGTTTTTT. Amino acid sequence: CASTSPSTGEKLFF.

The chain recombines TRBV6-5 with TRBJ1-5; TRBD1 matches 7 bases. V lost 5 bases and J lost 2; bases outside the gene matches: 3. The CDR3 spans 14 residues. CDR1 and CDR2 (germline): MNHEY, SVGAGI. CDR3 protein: CASSDTGGNQPQHF. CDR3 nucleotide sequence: TGTGCCAGCAGTGATACAGGGGGCAATCAGCCCCAGCATTTT.

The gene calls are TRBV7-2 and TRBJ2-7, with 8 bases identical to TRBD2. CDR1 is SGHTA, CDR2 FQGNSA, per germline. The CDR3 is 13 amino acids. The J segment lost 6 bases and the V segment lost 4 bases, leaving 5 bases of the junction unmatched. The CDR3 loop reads CASSYAGGSEQYF. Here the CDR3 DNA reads TGTGCCAGCAGCTACGCGGGGGGCAGCGAGCAGTACTTC.

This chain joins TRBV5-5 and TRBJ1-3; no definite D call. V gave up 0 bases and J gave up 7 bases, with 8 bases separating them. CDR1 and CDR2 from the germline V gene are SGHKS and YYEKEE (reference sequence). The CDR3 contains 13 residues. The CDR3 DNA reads TGTGCCAGCAGCTTGGCCGGAGTTAACACCATATATTTT. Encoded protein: CASSLAGVNTIYF.

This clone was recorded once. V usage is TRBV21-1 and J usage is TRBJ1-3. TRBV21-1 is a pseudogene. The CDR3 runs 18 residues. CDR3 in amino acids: CASGTGDPAGLSGNTIYF. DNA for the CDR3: TGTGCCAGCGGTACCGGGGACCCCGCTGGCCTCTCTGGAAACACCATATATTTT.

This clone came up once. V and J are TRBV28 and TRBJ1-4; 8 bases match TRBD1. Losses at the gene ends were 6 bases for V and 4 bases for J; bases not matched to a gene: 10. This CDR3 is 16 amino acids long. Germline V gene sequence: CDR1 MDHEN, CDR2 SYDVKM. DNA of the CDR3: TGTGCCAGCAGCTCGGGACAGGACTTTTTTAATGAAAAACTGTTTTTT. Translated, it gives CASSSGQDFFNEKLFF.

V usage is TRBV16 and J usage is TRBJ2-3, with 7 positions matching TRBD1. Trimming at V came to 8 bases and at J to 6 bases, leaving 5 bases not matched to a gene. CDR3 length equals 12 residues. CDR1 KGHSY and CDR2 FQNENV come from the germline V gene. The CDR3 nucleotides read TGTGCCAGCCGAGCCAGGGGGGATACGCAGTATTTT. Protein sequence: CASRARGDTQYF.

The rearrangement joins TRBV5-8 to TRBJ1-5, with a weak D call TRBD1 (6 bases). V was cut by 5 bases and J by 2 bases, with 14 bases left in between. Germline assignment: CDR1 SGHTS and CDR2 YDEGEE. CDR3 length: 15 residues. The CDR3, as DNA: TGTGCCAGCAGGGTGGGGGCAGGGGGCAATCAGCCCCAGCATTTT. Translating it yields CASRVGAGGNQPQHF.

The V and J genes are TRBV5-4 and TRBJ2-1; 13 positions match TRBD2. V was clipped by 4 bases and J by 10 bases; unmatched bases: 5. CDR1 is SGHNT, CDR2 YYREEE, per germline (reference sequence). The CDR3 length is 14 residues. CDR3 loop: CASSPKGLAGEQFF. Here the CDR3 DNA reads TGTGCCAGCAGCCCTAAGGGACTAGCGGGAGAGCAGTTCTTC.

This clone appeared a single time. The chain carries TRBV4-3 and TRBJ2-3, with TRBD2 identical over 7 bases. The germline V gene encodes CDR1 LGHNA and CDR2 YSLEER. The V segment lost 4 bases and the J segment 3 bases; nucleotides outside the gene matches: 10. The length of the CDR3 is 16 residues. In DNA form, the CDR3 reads TGCGCCAGCAGCCGAGGGACCTCCGGGGGGACAGATACGCAGTATTTT. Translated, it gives CASSRGTSGGTDTQYF.

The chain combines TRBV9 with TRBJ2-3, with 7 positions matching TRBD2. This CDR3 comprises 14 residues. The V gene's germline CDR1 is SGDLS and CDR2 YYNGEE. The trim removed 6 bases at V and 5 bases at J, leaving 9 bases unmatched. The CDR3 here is CASTREDVRDTQYF. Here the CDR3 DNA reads TGTGCCAGCACCCGGGAGGACGTCAGAGATACGCAGTATTTT.

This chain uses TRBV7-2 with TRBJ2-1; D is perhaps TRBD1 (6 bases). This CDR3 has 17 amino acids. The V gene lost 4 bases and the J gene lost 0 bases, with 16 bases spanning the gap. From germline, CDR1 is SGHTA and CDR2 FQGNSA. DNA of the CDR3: TGTGCCAGCAGCTATACCCGGGACACCGGCTCCTACAATGAGCAGTTCTTC. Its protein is CASSYTRDTGSYNEQFF.

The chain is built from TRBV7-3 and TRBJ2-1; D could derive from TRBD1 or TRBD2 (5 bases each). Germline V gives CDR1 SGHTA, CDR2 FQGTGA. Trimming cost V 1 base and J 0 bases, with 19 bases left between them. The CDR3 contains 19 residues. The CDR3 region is CASSLKASGGGSSYNEQFF. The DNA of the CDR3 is TGTGCCAGCAGCTTAAAGGCTTCTGGGGGTGGGAGCTCCTACAATGAGCAGTTCTTC.

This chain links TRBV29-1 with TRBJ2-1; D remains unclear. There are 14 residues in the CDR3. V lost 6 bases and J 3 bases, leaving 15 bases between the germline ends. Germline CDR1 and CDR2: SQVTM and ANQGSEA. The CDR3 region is CSVAEVGFYNEQFF. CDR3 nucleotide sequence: TGCAGCGTAGCCGAGGTGGGATTCTACAATGAGCAGTTCTTC.

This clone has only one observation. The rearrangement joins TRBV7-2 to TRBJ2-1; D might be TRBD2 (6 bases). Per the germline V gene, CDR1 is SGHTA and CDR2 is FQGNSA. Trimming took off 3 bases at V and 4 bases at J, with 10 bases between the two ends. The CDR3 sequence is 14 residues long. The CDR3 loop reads CASSLGREYNEQFF. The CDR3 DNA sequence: TGTGCCAGCAGCTTGGGACGGGAGTACAATGAGCAGTTCTTC.

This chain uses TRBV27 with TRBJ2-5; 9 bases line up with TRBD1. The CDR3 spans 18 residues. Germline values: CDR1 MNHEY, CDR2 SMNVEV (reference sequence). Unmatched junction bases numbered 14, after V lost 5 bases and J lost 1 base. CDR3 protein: CASSPQPRQGGFQETQYF. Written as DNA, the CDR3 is TGTGCCAGCAGTCCCCAACCCAGACAGGGGGGGTTCCAAGAGACCCAGTACTTC.

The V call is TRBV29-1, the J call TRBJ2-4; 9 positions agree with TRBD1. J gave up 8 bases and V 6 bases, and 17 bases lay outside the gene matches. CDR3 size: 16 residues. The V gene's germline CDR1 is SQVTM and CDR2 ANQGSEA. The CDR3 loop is CSVARGQGLGNDIQYF. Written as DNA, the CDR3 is TGCAGCGTGGCCAGAGGACAGGGGCTGGGGAACGACATTCAGTACTTC.

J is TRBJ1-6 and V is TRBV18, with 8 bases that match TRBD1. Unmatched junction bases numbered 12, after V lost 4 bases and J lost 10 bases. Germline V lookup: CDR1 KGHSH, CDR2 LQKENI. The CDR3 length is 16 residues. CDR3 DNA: TGTGCCAGCTCACTTCCGAGACAGGGGTATTACTCACCCCTCCACTTT. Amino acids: CASSLPRQGYYSPLHF.